This T cell receptor beta chain appears in the sequencing data of a study of T cells after yellow fever vaccination. Germline V gives CDR1 SGHKS, CDR2 YYEKEE (reference sequence). This CDR3 has 16 amino acids. V trimming: 4 bases; J trimming: 0 bases; junction bases outside the gene matches: 9. TCRdb re-derived calls from the 5' RACE reads in MiXCR, one entry per CDR3 protein. The table shows about 320,000 distinct CDR3 sequences, with approximately 4% occurring only once. This chain joins TRBV5-5 and TRBJ2-7; 8 bases match TRBD1. This receptor was identified in a man aged 18 to 30 who received the YFV17D yellow fever vaccine. Sequenced material: PBMCs, taken 15 days after the yellow fever booster vaccination. The chain's CDR3 is CASSRGQALSSYEQYF. The CDR3 region has the DNA TGTGCCAGCAGCCGGGGACAGGCCCTCAGCTCCTACGAGCAGTACTTC.